A selection of T cell receptor beta chains follows, all from one sample in a study of CD8 T cells in Susac syndrome. Via MiXCR, TCRdb re-called the immunoSEQ multiplex PCR reads, giving one row per CDR3 protein. The sample has some 80,000 distinct CDR3 sequences, about 94% seen once. Sequences were obtained from CD8+ T cells from PBMCs. The receptors originated from a human donor in good health. Both conserved end residues are part of each CDR3. The D gene is left open where the match is weak. Not every row has a clone size; where given, it reads once, few, many or a size class.

V	size	J	D	CDR3	DNA
TRBV6-1	-	TRBJ1-1	TRBD1	CASQTGLSGTEAFF	TGTGCCAGCCAGACAGGGCTATCGGGCACTGAAGCTTTCTTT
TRBV28	-	TRBJ2-1	-	CASSLLRLDINEQFF	TGTGCCAGCAGTTTGTTGAGACTAGATATAAATGAGCAGTTCTTC
TRBV20-1	-	TRBJ2-7	-	CSARDREGYEQYF	TGCAGTGCTAGAGATCGTGAGGGTTACGAGCAGTACTTC
TRBV2	-	TRBJ1-3	-	CASLIGFSSGNTIYF	TGTGCCTCCCTAATTGGGTTCAGCTCTGGAAACACCATATATTTT
TRBV9	-	TRBJ2-1	TRBD2	CASSAGAGGLNEQFF	TGTGCCAGCAGTGCGGGGGCGGGAGGGCTGAATGAGCAGTTCTTC
TRBV7-6	-	TRBJ1-5	TRBD1	CASSSATGKQPQHF	TGTGCCAGCAGCTCAGCGACAGGGAAGCAGCCCCAGCATTTT
TRBV7-9	-	TRBJ2-5	-	CASSLSGDETQYF	TGTGCCAGCAGCTTATCAGGGGACGAGACCCAGTACTTC
TRBV3-1	-	TRBJ2-2	TRBD2	CASSQGCLAGSTGELFF	TGTGCCAGCAGCCAAGGTTGCCTAGCGGGGTCTACCGGGGAGCTGTTTTTT
TRBV9	-	TRBJ2-7	-	CASSPGHTETYEQYF	TGTGCCAGCAGCCCGGGACACACTGAAACCTACGAGCAGTACTTC
TRBV6-5	-	TRBJ1-4	-	CASSYSNWQFNEKLFF	TGTGCCAGCAGTTACTCGAATTGGCAGTTTAATGAAAAACTGTTTTTT
TRBV9	-	TRBJ2-3	-	CASSVGAARGDTQYF	TGTGCCAGCAGCGTAGGGGCGGCTCGTGGAGATACGCAGTATTTT
TRBV27	-	TRBJ2-2	-	CASSYRDYTGELFF	TGTGCCAGCAGCTACCGGGACTACACCGGGGAGCTGTTTTTT
TRBV4-1	-	TRBJ2-7	-	CASSQDAGTSYEQYF	TGCGCCAGCAGCCAAGATGCCGGAACCTCCTACGAGCAGTACTTC
TRBV3-1	-	TRBJ2-5	-	CASSQDQGRRASDF	TGTGCCAGCAGCCAAGATCAGGGCCGAAGGGCGTCTGACTTC
TRBV5-4	-	TRBJ2-3	TRBD2	CASSLGTSSLDTQYF	TGTGCCAGCAGCTTGGGGACTAGTTCGCTAGATACGCAGTATTTT
TRBV6-6	-	TRBJ2-7	-	CASSYSSASSYEQYF	TGTGCCAGCAGTTACTCCAGTGCGAGCTCCTACGAGCAGTACTTC
TRBV5-6	-	TRBJ2-3	-	CASRGSGEDPYTQYF	TGTGCCAGCAGGGGGTCAGGGGAAGATCCATATACGCAGTATTTT
TRBV5-1	-	TRBJ2-3	TRBD1	CASSLGQGVDTQYF	TGCGCCAGCAGCTTGGGACAGGGGGTGGATACGCAGTATTTT
TRBV9	-	TRBJ1-4	-	CASSVEGMASEKLFF	TGTGCCAGCAGCGTAGAGGGAATGGCGAGTGAAAAACTGTTTTTT
TRBV29-1	-	TRBJ2-2	-	CSVEDPGTNTGELFF	TGCAGCGTTGAAGACCCAGGCACGAACACCGGGGAGCTGTTTTTT
TRBV9	few	TRBJ1-2	-	CASSVESGDYYGYTF	TGTGCCAGCAGCGTAGAATCCGGGGATTACTATGGCTACACCTTC
TRBV11-2	few	TRBJ1-5	-	CASSLGQNQPQHF	TGTGCCAGCAGCCTCGGACAGAATCAGCCCCAGCATTTT
TRBV13	-	TRBJ1-5	-	CASSLGGGDQPQHF	TGTGCCAGCAGCTTAGGCGGAGGGGATCAGCCCCAGCATTTT
TRBV9	-	TRBJ1-1	-	CASSVGAMNTEAFF	TGTGCCAGCAGCGTAGGGGCTATGAACACTGAAGCTTTCTTT
TRBV12-3/TRBV12-4	-	TRBJ1-1	-	CASSFGGRSTEAFF	TGTGCCAGCAGTTTCGGGGGACGGAGCACTGAAGCTTTCTTT
TRBV5-1	-	TRBJ1-4	-	CASSLAVFGEKLFF	TGCGCCAGCAGCTTGGCGGTATTCGGTGAAAAACTGTTTTTT
TRBV12-3/TRBV12-4	-	TRBJ1-5	-	CASTWQGPISNQPQHF	TGTGCCAGTACCTGGCAGGGCCCCATTAGCAATCAGCCCCAGCATTTT
TRBV3-1	-	TRBJ2-5	TRBD1	CASRPGQEPLGTQYF	TGTGCCAGCAGACCCGGACAGGAGCCCTTGGGGACCCAGTACTTC
TRBV24-1	-	TRBJ2-6	-	CATSDFSGANVLTF	TGTGCCACCAGTGATTTCTCTGGGGCCAACGTCCTGACTTTC
TRBV27	-	TRBJ1-5	-	CASSKTNQPQHF	TGTGCCAGCAGTAAGACCAATCAGCCCCAGCATTTT
TRBV28	-	TRBJ1-5	TRBD1	CASSFLTVDRERQPQHF	TGTGCCAGCAGTTTCCTCACCGTGGACAGGGAGCGTCAGCCCCAGCATTTT
TRBV5-4	-	TRBJ2-7	-	CASSYPDRPSYEQYF	TGTGCCAGCAGCTACCCGGACAGACCTTCCTACGAGCAGTACTTC
TRBV5-4	-	TRBJ2-4	-	CASSLSPGQRGAKNIQYF	TGTGCCAGCAGCTTATCCCCCGGACAGAGAGGGGCCAAAAACATTCAGTACTTC
TRBV9	-	TRBJ1-1	-	CASSVGGSGTEAFF	TGTGCCAGCAGCGTAGGAGGCAGCGGGACTGAAGCTTTCTTT
TRBV27	-	TRBJ2-7	-	CASSPTGSHEQYF	TGTGCCAGCAGTCCTACAGGGTCCCACGAGCAGTACTTC
TRBV15	-	TRBJ1-2	TRBD1	CATSRGFRDSDYGYTF	TGTGCCACCAGCAGAGGCTTCCGGGACAGCGACTATGGCTACACCTTC
TRBV4-3	-	TRBJ2-5	-	CASSQAPGPTQETQYF	TGCGCCAGCAGCCAAGCCCCGGGGCCAACCCAAGAGACCCAGTACTTC
TRBV5-1	-	TRBJ1-2	-	CASSLYSVDGYTF	TGCGCCAGCAGCTTGTACTCTGTAGATGGCTACACCTTC
TRBV3-1	-	TRBJ2-5	TRBD2	CASSQDKERGIETQYF	TGTGCCAGCAGCCAAGATAAGGAGCGGGGCATCGAGACCCAGTACTTC
TRBV9	-	TRBJ2-1	TRBD2	CASSGGLAGLNEQFF	TGTGCCAGCAGCGGAGGACTAGCGGGACTCAATGAGCAGTTCTTC
TRBV3-1	-	TRBJ2-5	TRBD2	CASSQQEAGGLFQETQYF	TGTGCCAGCAGCCAACAGGAGGCGGGGGGCCTTTTCCAAGAGACCCAGTACTTC
TRBV4-3	-	TRBJ2-7	-	CASSQESLSYEQYF	TGCGCCAGCAGCCAAGAGTCTCTCTCCTACGAGCAGTACTTC
TRBV6-5	few	TRBJ1-2	-	CASSYPPTF	TGTGCCAGCAGTTACCCCCCCACCTTC
TRBV5-1	-	TRBJ1-1	-	CASSLMGSEAFF	TGCGCCAGCAGCTTGATGGGGTCTGAAGCTTTCTTT
TRBV3-1	-	TRBJ1-4	-	CASSQLGYEKLFF	TGTGCCAGCAGCCAATTGGGGTATGAAAAACTGTTTTTT
TRBV9	-	TRBJ2-1	TRBD2	CASSSRTSATANEQFF	TGTGCCAGCAGCTCCAGGACTAGCGCAACGGCCAATGAGCAGTTCTTC
TRBV19	once	TRBJ2-5	-	CASSIFGGYQETQYF	TGTGCCAGTAGTATCTTCGGGGGATACCAAGAGACCCAGTACTTC
TRBV5-1	-	TRBJ1-4	TRBD1	CASRWTGQYNEKLFF	TGCGCCAGCAGATGGACAGGACAATATAATGAAAAACTGTTTTTT
TRBV28	-	TRBJ2-5	-	CASSPGEWTQYF	TGTGCCAGCTCCCCGGGGGAGTGGACCCAGTACTTC
TRBV11-2	-	TRBJ2-5	-	CASTFGTYQYF	TGTGCCAGCACCTTTGGAACTTACCAGTACTTC
TRBV7-9	-	TRBJ2-2	-	CASSSQLATNTGELFF	TGTGCCAGCAGCTCACAGCTTGCAACGAACACCGGGGAGCTGTTTTTT
TRBV5-4	-	TRBJ2-2	-	CASSLRDGAGELFF	TGTGCCAGCAGCTTGAGGGATGGGGCCGGGGAGCTGTTTTTT
TRBV9	once	TRBJ2-6	-	CASSPTPQAGANVLTF	TGTGCCAGCAGCCCAACCCCCCAAGCTGGGGCCAACGTCCTGACTTTC